This is a list of T cell receptor beta chains from one sample in a study of T cells in Graves' hyperthyroidism and ophthalmopathy. One entry per CDR3 protein, called by TCRdb with MiXCR from the multiplex PCR reads. Of approximately 700,000 distinct CDR3 sequences detected, roughly 15% appear once; the ten largest clones hold approximately 8.4%. Sequencing was done on a sample of blood. The receptors were gathered from a man younger than 35 with Graves' hyperthyroidism. Both conserved end residues are part of each CDR3. A D gene is named only where the DNA matches it firmly. A clone size is listed for some rows: how often the clone was seen (once, few, many), or a class if it is expanded.

clone_size | d_call | j_call | v_call | cdr3_aa | cdr3_nt
few | . | TRBJ2-5 | TRBV19 | CASSIARETQYF | TGTGCCAGTAGTATAGCTAGAGAGACCCAGTACTTC
. | TRBD2 | TRBJ2-7 | TRBV20-1 | CSANPGLAAKYEQYF | TGCAGTGCTAACCCGGGACTAGCGGCGAAATACGAGCAGTACTTC
. | . | TRBJ2-1 | TRBV12-3/TRBV12-4 | CASSAQQGGYNEQFF | TGTGCCAGCAGTGCGCAACAGGGGGGGTACAATGAGCAGTTCTTC
few | . | TRBJ1-5 | TRBV5-5 | CASSLTDRSNQPQHF | TGTGCCAGCAGCTTAACGGACCGGTCCAATCAGCCCCAGCATTTT
. | TRBD1 | TRBJ2-2 | TRBV6-1 | CASSRGQGFSGELFF | TGTGCCAGCAGCCGGGGACAGGGGTTTTCCGGGGAGCTGTTTTTT
many | TRBD2 | TRBJ2-3 | TRBV6-1 | CASSGSGRYTDTQYF | TGTGCCAGCAGTGGTAGCGGGAGGTACACAGATACGCAGTATTTT
many | TRBD1 | TRBJ1-1 | TRBV7-9 | CASSPVRTGSEAFF | TGTGCCAGCAGCCCCGTTAGGACAGGCTCTGAAGCTTTCTTT
many | . | TRBJ1-1 | TRBV6-1 | CASNQQGVGNTEAFF | TGTGCCAGCAACCAGCAAGGGGTAGGGAACACTGAAGCTTTCTTT
. | TRBD2 | TRBJ2-3 | TRBV7-3 | CASSQDGTSGHTDTQYF | TGTGCCAGCAGCCAAGACGGGACTAGCGGGCACACAGATACGCAGTATTTT
. | . | TRBJ2-2 | TRBV4-1 | CASSQVAGGRYGGELFF | TGCGCCAGCAGCCAAGTGGCGGGTGGGAGGTACGGCGGGGAGCTGTTTTTT
. | . | TRBJ2-2 | TRBV6-2/TRBV6-3 | CASSYGSWPAGATGELFF | TGTGCCAGCAGTTACGGTTCGTGGCCAGCCGGAGCGACCGGGGAGCTGTTTTTT
many | . | TRBJ2-3 | TRBV2 | CASSELYATDTQYF | TGTGCCAGCAGTGAATTGTACGCCACAGATACGCAGTATTTT
. | . | TRBJ2-2 | TRBV6-1 | CASRMGTGELFF | TGTGCCAGCAGAATGGGCACCGGGGAGCTGTTTTTT
few | TRBD1 | TRBJ2-2 | TRBV9 | CASSVQGAGGELFF | TGTGCCAGCAGCGTACAGGGGGCGGGCGGGGAGCTGTTTTTT
. | TRBD1 | TRBJ2-7 | TRBV10-3 | CAILGQGTHEQYF | TGTGCCATCTTGGGACAGGGGACCCACGAGCAGTACTTC
many | . | TRBJ2-2 | TRBV6-1 | CASSEARGLFF | TGTGCCAGCAGTGAAGCGAGAGGACTGTTTTTT
few | TRBD2 | TRBJ2-3 | TRBV5-6 | CASSLRSRTSGRGAQYF | TGTGCCAGCAGCTTGCGGAGCCGGACTAGCGGGAGGGGGGCGCAGTATTTT
. | TRBD2 | TRBJ2-3 | TRBV20-1 | CSARDRREGADTQYF | TGCAGTGCTAGAGATCGGCGGGAGGGAGCAGATACGCAGTATTTT
. | . | TRBJ2-5 | TRBV7-3 | CASSPPPPATQYF | TGTGCCAGCAGCCCACCCCCCCCCGCGACCCAGTACTTC
. | TRBD1 | TRBJ2-5 | TRBV7-9 | CAIDRGRETQYF | TGTGCCATCGACAGGGGGCGAGAGACCCAGTACTTC
few | . | TRBJ2-7 | TRBV7-2 | CASSLVGGLAGSSYEQYF | TGTGCCAGCAGCTTAGTCGGGGGGCTCGCGGGAAGCTCCTACGAGCAGTACTTC
many | . | TRBJ2-2 | TRBV7-2 | CASSLSPNTGELFF | TGTGCCAGCAGCTTAAGTCCGAACACCGGGGAGCTGTTTTTT
. | . | TRBJ1-1 | TRBV20-1 | CSARDQRNTEAFF | TGCAGTGCTAGAGATCAGAGAAACACTGAAGCTTTCTTT
. | . | TRBJ1-2 | TRBV6-5 | CASSYFSGNYFYGYTF | TGTGCCAGCAGTTACTTCAGCGGCAATTACTTCTATGGCTACACCTTC
. | . | TRBJ1-1 | TRBV3-1 | CASSQRGDDTEAFF | TGTGCCAGCAGCCAACGAGGGGATGACACTGAAGCTTTCTTT
once | . | TRBJ1-5 | TRBV28 | CASMSNQPQHF | TGTGCCAGCATGAGCAATCAGCCCCAGCATTTT
few | . | TRBJ1-1 | TRBV20-1 | CSARDARYTEAFF | TGCAGTGCTAGAGATGCCCGCTACACTGAAGCTTTCTTT
many | . | TRBJ2-7 | TRBV6-1 | CATGAGVSYEQYF | TGTGCCACAGGGGCCGGTGTGTCCTACGAGCAGTACTTC
many | . | TRBJ2-7 | TRBV28 | CATRRGRIYEQYF | TGTGCCACACGGCGGGGCAGAATCTACGAGCAGTACTTC
many | . | TRBJ2-5 | TRBV6-1 | CASSRAKAETQYF | TGTGCCAGCAGTCGCGCCAAAGCGGAGACCCAGTACTTC
few | . | TRBJ2-7 | TRBV30 | CAWSVPGANSYEQYF | TGTGCCTGGAGTGTCCCAGGGGCCAACTCCTACGAGCAGTACTTC
many | TRBD1 | TRBJ1-1 | TRBV2 | CASTHRGPNTEAFF | TGTGCCAGCACACACAGGGGCCCTAACACTGAAGCTTTCTTT
many | . | TRBJ2-1 | TRBV7-9 | CASSLGRAYSYNEQFF | TGTGCCAGCAGCTTAGGGCGGGCCTACTCCTACAATGAGCAGTTCTTC
many | . | TRBJ1-1 | TRBV28 | CASRPPYGQSIAEAFF | TGTGCCAGCAGGCCCCCGTACGGACAGAGTATCGCTGAAGCTTTCTTT
. | TRBD2 | TRBJ2-3 | TRBV12-3/TRBV12-4 | CASSLTSGGGDTDTQYF | TGTGCCAGCAGTTTAACTAGCGGGGGAGGGGACACAGATACGCAGTATTTT
many | TRBD2 | TRBJ2-3 | TRBV28 | CASSSGTRTADTQYF | TGTGCCAGCAGTTCAGGGACTAGAACTGCAGATACGCAGTATTTT
. | TRBD1 | TRBJ2-7 | TRBV7-8 | CASSSDREFYEQYF | TGTGCCAGCAGCTCCGACAGGGAATTCTACGAGCAGTACTTC
few | TRBD2 | TRBJ2-1 | TRBV27 | CASSLLAGASYNEQFF | TGTGCCAGCAGTTTGCTAGCGGGAGCATCCTACAATGAGCAGTTCTTC
. | . | TRBJ1-2 | TRBV27 | CASSEGPPGPYYGYTF | TGTGCCAGCAGTGAGGGACCCCCTGGCCCTTACTATGGCTACACCTTC
many | TRBD2 | TRBJ2-5 | TRBV6-2/TRBV6-3 | CASSYQGLAGEGQETQYF | TGTGCCAGCAGTTATCAGGGACTAGCGGGAGAGGGACAAGAGACCCAGTACTTC
. | . | TRBJ1-5 | TRBV28 | CASTLRQILSNQPQHF | TGTGCCAGCACCCTAAGACAGATACTTAGCAATCAGCCCCAGCATTTT
. | . | TRBJ2-7 | TRBV4-3 | CASSQEGLTPYEQYF | TGCGCCAGCAGCCAAGAAGGGCTAACACCCTACGAGCAGTACTTC
. | . | TRBJ2-2 | TRBV27 | CASRGLNTGELFF | TGTGCCAGCCGCGGACTGAACACCGGGGAGCTGTTTTTT
. | . | TRBJ2-1 | TRBV5-1 | CASRGDWAYNEQFF | TGCGCCAGCAGAGGAGACTGGGCCTACAATGAGCAGTTCTTC
many | . | TRBJ2-5 | TRBV20-1 | CSARDIGTGSATQYF | TGCAGTGCTAGAGATATAGGAACCGGGAGCGCGACCCAGTACTTC
many | . | TRBJ2-7 | TRBV6-2/TRBV6-3 | CASSWGVSYEQYF | TGTGCCAGCAGCTGGGGGGTCTCCTACGAGCAGTACTTC
. | TRBD1 | TRBJ1-4 | TRBV7-3 | CASSFSGGGEKLFF | TGTGCCAGCAGCTTTTCAGGGGGCGGTGAAAAACTGTTTTTT
few | TRBD1 | TRBJ2-7 | TRBV14 | CASSGGQAYSYEQYF | TGTGCCAGCAGCGGGGGACAGGCCTACTCCTACGAGCAGTACTTC
many | . | TRBJ2-5 | TRBV28 | CASSRTEPKTQYF | TGTGCCAGCAGTCGGACGGAACCGAAGACCCAGTACTTC
. | . | TRBJ1-1 | TRBV5-1 | CASSLAGAMLEAFF | TGCGCCAGCAGCTTGGCAGGGGCAATGCTTGAAGCTTTCTTT
. | . | TRBJ2-7 | TRBV19 | CASSKRGARSYEQYF | TGTGCCAGTAGTAAACGGGGGGCGCGCTCCTACGAGCAGTACTTC
. | TRBD1 | TRBJ2-3 | TRBV12-3/TRBV12-4 | CASYDRAIDTQYF | TGTGCCAGCTATGACAGGGCCATAGATACGCAGTATTTT
. | TRBD2 | TRBJ2-1 | TRBV11-3 | CASSSSLAGSYNEQFF | TGTGCCAGCAGCTCTTCACTAGCGGGATCCTACAATGAGCAGTTCTTC